This T cell receptor (beta chain) is from a study of shared clonotypes between healthy human individuals. On sorted subsets, replicate PCRs used approximately 200 ng DNA, or tens of thousands of T cell genomes. The method was immunoSEQ multiplex PCR; TCRdb's version includes in-frame clones alone and lacks a portion of them. The sample contains millions of clones, roughly 96% of which appear only once. V dropped 4 bases and J dropped 4 bases, with 10 bases sitting between them. The CDR3 loop spans 13 amino acids. From germline, CDR1 is LGHNA and CDR2 YSLEER. The V call is TRBV4-3, the J call TRBJ2-5; D is undetermined. The specimen sequenced was naive CD4+ T cells sorted from blood. Subset described: CD45RA+ positively selected. The sequence derives from a man younger than 35 in good health. The CDR3 DNA follows: TGCGCCAGCAGCCCCCTTTTGGGAGAGACCCAGTACTTC. It yields the protein CASSPLLGETQYF.